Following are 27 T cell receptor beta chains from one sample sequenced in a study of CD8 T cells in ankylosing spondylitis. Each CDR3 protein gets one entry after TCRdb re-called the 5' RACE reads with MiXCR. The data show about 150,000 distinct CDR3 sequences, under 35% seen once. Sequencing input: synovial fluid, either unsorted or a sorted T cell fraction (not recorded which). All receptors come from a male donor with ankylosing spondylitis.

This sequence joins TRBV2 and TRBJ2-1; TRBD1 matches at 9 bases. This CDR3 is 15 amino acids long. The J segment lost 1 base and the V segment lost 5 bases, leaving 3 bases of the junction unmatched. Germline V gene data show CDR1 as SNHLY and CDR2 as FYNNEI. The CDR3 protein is CASSNRGQSYNEQFF. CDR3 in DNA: TGTGCCAGCAGTAACAGGGGGCAATCCTACAATGAGCAGTTCTTC. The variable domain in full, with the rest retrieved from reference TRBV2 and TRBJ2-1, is EPEVTQTPSHQVTQMGQEVILRCVPISNHLYFYWYRQILGQKVEFLVSFYNNEISEKSEIFDDQFSVERPDGSNFTLKIRSTKLEDSAMYFCASSNRGQSYNEQFFGPGTRLTVL.

In DNA form, the CDR3 reads TGTGCCAGCAGTTTATCGGCAGGGACAGGGTTCGAGCAGTACTTC. Protein product: CASSLSAGTGFEQYF. This chain joins TRBV27 and TRBJ2-7; 9 bases map to TRBD1. Germline CDR1 is MNHEY and CDR2 is SMNVEV (reference sequence). V shed 0 bases, J shed 6 bases, and the junction held 6 bases outside the gene matches. The length of the CDR3 is 15 residues.

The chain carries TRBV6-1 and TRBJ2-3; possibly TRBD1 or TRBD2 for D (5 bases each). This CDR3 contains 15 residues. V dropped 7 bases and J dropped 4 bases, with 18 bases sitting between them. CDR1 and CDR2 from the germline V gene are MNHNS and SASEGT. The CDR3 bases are TGTGCCAGCATGGCTACCGGGGCGCATTCAGATACGCAGTATTTT. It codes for CASMATGAHSDTQYF.

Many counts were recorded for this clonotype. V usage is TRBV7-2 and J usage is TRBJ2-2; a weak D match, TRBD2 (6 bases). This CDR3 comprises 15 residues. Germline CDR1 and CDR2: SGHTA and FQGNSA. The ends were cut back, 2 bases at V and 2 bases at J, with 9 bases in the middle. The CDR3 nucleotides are TGTGCCAGCAGCTTAAGGACTACAAACACCGGGGAGCTGTTTTTT. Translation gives CASSLRTTNTGELFF.

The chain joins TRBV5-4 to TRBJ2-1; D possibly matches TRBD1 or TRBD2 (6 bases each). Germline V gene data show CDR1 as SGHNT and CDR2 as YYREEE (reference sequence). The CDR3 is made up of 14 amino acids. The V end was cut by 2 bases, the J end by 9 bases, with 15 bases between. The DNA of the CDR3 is TGTGCCAGCAGCTTAGGTGGGGGGCTGAGTGAGCAGTTCTTC. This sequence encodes CASSLGGGLSEQFF.

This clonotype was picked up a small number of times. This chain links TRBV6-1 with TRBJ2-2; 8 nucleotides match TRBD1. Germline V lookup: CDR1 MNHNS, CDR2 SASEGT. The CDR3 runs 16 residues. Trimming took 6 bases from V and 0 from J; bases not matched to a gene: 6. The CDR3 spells CASSSGQVANTGELFF. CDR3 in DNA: TGTGCCAGCAGCTCGGGACAGGTGGCGAACACCGGGGAGCTGTTTTTT.

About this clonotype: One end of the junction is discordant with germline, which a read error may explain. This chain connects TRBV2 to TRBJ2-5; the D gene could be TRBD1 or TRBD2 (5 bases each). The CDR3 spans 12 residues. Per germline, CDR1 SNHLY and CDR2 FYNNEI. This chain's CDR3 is CASTPFPGTKYF. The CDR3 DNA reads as TGTGCCAGCACCCCATTCCCGGGGACCAAGTACTTC.

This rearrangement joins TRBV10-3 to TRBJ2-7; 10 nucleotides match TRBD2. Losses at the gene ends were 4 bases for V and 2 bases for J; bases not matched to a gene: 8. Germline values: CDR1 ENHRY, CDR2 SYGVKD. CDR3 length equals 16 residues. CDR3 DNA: TGTGCCATCAGTGGACCTTCTAGCGGGGGTACCTACGAGCAGTACTTC. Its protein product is CAISGPSSGGTYEQYF.

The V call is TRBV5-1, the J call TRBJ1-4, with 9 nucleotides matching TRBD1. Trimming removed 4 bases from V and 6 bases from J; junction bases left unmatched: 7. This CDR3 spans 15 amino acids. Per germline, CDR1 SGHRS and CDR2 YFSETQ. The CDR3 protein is CASSTQGAYDEKLFF. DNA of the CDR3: TGCGCCAGCAGCACACAGGGGGCGTATGATGAAAAACTGTTTTTT.

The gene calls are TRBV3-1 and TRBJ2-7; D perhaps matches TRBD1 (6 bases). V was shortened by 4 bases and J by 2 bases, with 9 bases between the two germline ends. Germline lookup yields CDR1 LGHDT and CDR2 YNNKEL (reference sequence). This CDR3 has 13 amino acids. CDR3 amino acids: CASSLRTAYEQYF. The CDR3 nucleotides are TGTGCCAGCAGCCTCCGGACAGCCTACGAGCAGTACTTC.

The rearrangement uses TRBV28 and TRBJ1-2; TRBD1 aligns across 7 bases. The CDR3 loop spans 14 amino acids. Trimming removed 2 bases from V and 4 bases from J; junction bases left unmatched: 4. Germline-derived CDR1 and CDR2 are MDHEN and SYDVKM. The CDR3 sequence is CASSLTGQSYGYTF. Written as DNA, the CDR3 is TGTGCCAGCAGTTTAACGGGACAGAGCTATGGCTACACCTTC.

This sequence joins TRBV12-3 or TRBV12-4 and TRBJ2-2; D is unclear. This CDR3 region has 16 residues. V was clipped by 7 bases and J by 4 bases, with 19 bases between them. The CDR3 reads CASTVAGPSGTGELFF. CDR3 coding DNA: TGTGCCAGCACTGTAGCTGGACCCTCGGGCACCGGGGAGCTGTTTTTT.

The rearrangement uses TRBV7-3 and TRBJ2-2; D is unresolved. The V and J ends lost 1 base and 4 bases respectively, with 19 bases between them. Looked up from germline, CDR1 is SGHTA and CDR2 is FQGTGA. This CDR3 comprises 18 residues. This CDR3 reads CASSLIGLRSLGTGELFF. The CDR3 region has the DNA TGTGCCAGCAGCTTAATAGGATTGAGGAGCCTTGGCACCGGGGAGCTGTTTTTT.

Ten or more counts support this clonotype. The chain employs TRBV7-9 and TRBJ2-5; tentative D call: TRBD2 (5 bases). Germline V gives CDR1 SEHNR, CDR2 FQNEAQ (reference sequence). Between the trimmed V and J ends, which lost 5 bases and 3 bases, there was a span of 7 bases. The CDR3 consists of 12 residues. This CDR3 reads CASSQRKETQYF. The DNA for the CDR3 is TGTGCCAGCAGCCAGCGGAAAGAGACCCAGTACTTC.

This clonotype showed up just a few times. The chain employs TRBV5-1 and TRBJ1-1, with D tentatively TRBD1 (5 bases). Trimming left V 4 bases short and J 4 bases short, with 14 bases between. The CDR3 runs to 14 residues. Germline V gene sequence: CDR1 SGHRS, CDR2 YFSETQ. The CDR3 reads CASSALSGGTEAFF. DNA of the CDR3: TGCGCCAGCAGCGCCCTTTCGGGGGGCACTGAAGCTTTCTTT.

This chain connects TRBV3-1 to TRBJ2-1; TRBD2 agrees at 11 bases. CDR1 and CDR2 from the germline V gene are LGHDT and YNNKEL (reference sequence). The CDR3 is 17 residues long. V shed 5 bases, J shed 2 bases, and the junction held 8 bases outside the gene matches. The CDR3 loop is CASSSGLAGRTYNEQFF. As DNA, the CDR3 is TGTGCCAGCAGCTCCGGACTAGCGGGTCGGACCTACAATGAGCAGTTCTTC.

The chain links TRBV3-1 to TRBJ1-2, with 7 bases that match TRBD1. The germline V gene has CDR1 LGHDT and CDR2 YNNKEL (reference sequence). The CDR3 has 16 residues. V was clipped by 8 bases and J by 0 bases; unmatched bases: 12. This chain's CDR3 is CASAQRGRTSNYGYTF. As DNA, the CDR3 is TGTGCCAGCGCCCAAAGGGGGCGGACGTCTAACTATGGCTACACCTTC.

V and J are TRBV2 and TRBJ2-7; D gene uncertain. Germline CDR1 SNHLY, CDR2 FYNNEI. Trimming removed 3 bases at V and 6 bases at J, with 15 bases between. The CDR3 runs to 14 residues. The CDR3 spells CASSDVVASGEQYF. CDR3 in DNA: TGTGCCAGCAGTGACGTGGTAGCATCAGGCGAGCAGTACTTC.

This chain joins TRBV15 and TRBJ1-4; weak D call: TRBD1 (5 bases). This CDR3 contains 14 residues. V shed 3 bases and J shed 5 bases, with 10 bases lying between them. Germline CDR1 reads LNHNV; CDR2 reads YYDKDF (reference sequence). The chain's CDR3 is CATSRGRENEKLFF. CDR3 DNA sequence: TGTGCCACCAGCAGGGGACGGGAAAATGAAAAACTGTTTTTT.

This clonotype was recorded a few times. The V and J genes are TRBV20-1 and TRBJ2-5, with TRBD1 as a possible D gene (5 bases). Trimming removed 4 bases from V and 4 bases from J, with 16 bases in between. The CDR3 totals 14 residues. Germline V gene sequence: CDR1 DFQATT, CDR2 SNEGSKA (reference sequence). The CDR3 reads CSAKPPVQGETQYF. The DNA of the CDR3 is TGCAGTGCTAAGCCGCCAGTTCAGGGAGAGACCCAGTACTTC.

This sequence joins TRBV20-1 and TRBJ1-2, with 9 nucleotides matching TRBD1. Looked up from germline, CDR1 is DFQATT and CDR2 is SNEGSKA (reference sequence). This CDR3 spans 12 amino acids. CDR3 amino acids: CLPGQGGYGYTF. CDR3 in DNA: TGCCTCCCGGGACAGGGAGGCTATGGCTACACCTTC.

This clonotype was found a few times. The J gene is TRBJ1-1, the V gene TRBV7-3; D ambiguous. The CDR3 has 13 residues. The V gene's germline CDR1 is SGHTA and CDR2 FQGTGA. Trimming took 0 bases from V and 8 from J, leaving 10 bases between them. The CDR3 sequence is CASSLTTAGEAFF. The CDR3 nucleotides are TGTGCCAGCAGCTTAACAACAGCCGGCGAAGCTTTCTTT.

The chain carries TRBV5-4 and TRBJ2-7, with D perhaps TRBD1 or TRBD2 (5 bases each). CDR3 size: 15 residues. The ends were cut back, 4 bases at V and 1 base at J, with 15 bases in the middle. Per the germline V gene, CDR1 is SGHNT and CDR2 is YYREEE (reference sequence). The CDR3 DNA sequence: TGTGCCAGCAGCCCGGGGCAGGACGCATCCTACGAGCAGTACTTC. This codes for CASSPGQDASYEQYF.

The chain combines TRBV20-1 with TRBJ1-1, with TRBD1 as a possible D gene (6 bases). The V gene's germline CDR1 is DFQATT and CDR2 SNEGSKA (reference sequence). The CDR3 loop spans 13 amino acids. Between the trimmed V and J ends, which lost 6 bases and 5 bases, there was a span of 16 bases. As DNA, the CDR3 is TGCAGTGCCGCACGGGTACAGGGAACTGAAGCTTTCTTT. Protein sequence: CSAARVQGTEAFF.

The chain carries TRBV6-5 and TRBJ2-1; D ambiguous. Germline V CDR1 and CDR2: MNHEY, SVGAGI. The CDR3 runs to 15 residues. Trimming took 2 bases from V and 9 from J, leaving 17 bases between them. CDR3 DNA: TGTGCCAGCAGTTACGGGCTAGTGGGCGGCGTTGAGCAGTTCTTC. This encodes CASSYGLVGGVEQFF.

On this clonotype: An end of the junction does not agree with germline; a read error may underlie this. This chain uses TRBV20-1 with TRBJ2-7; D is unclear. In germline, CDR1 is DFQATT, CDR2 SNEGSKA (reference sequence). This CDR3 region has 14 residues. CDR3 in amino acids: CSARFSSATYDQYF. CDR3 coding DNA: TGCAGTGCTAGATTCAGTTCCGCGACCTACGACCAGTACTTC.

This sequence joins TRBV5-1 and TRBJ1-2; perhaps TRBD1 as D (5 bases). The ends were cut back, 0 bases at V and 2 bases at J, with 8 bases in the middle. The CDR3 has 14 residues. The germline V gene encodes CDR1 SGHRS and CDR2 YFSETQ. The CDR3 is CASSLVGGNYGYTF. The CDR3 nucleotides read TGCGCCAGCAGCTTGGTGGGGGGGAACTATGGCTACACCTTC.